This passage covers 3 T cell receptor beta chains from one sample sequenced in a study of T cell responses to AZD1222 COVID-19 vaccine. Assay used: immunoSEQ multiplex PCR; TCRdb lists only in-frame clones, some missing. The sample consists of approximately 160,000 clones, around nine tenths of them appearing once. The sample here was peripheral blood, taken on day 0 of AZD1222 vaccination. These receptors originate from an adult in good health.

V gene TRBV15 combines with J gene TRBJ2-1, with D unclear. This CDR3 contains 15 residues. With 0 bases removed from V and 4 bases from J, the gap between germline ends came to 10 bases. CDR1 LNHNV and CDR2 YYDKDF come from the germline V gene (reference sequence). The chain's CDR3 is CATSRDIPKYNEQFF. DNA for the CDR3: TGTGCCACCAGCAGAGATATACCAAAATACAATGAGCAGTTCTTC.

Concerning this clone: This CDR3 is also generated by other DNA sequences in the sample. The J gene is TRBJ1-5, the V gene TRBV2; 7 bases are shared with TRBD1. Germline-derived CDR1 and CDR2 are SNHLY and FYNNEI. CDR3 length: 14 amino acids. V was clipped by 4 bases and J by 2 bases; unmatched bases: 2. This CDR3 reads CASSGGTGNQPQHF. CDR3 coding DNA: TGTGCCAGCAGTGGAGGGACAGGCAATCAGCCCCAGCATTTT.

The chain uses TRBV14 and TRBJ2-7; D gene ambiguous. CDR3 size: 13 residues. Germline V lookup: CDR1 SGHDN, CDR2 FVKESK. V lost 5 bases and J lost 1, with 9 bases in between. CDR3 amino acids: CASSDSSSYEQYF. The CDR3 DNA sequence: TGTGCCAGCAGCGATTCGTCATCCTACGAGCAGTACTTC.